These 20 T cell receptor beta chains share one sample of origin, sequenced in a study of cytomegalovirus exposure and HLA in healthy donors. Researchers ran the PCR with 60 Vbeta and 13 Jbeta primers. TCRdb's copy holds only in-frame clones and misses some; the assay was immunoSEQ multiplex PCR. This sample yields about 160,000 clones, of which roughly four fifths are seen a single time; approximately 1.5% belongs to the top ten. The source material was PBMCs. The receptor set was obtained from a man between 40 and 49 years old in good health and CMV-seronegative.

The rearrangement joins TRBV30 to TRBJ2-5, with 8 positions matching TRBD1. TRBJ2-7 matches the DNA end more closely, so the J call is doubtful. CDR1 and CDR2 (germline): GTSNPN, SVGIG (reference sequence). The CDR3 extends over 15 amino acids. The CDR3 DNA follows: TGTGCCTGGGGGGGTTACAGGGGGGCGCCCTACGAGCAGTACTTC. Amino acids: CAWGGYRGAPYEQYF.

J is TRBJ2-3 and V is TRBV7-2; a possible D gene is TRBD2 (6 bases). The CDR3 extends over 16 amino acids. Germline CDR1 is SGHTA and CDR2 is FQGNSA. The V and J ends lost 3 bases and 5 bases respectively, with 18 bases between them. Here the CDR3 reads CASSFGGGTGLDTQYF. The CDR3 nucleotides read TGTGCCAGCAGCTTTGGGGGAGGAACGGGACTAGATACGCAGTATTTT.

This clone was recorded a few times. The CDR3 loop reads CASSWGGLAGGYEQFF. CDR3 sequence (DNA): TGCGCCAGCAGCTGGGGAGGACTAGCGGGAGGCTACGAGCAGTTCTTC. The rearrangement joins TRBV5-1 to TRBJ2-1; 14 positions match TRBD2. The CDR3 consists of 16 residues. J lost 10 bases, V lost 3 bases, and 9 bases had no gene match. Germline V lookup: CDR1 SGHRS, CDR2 YFSETQ.

The rearrangement joins TRBV29-1 to TRBJ2-1; perhaps TRBD1 as D (5 bases). The length of the CDR3 is 17 residues. V lost 1 base and J lost 0, with 16 bases in between. The germline V gene has CDR1 SQVTM and CDR2 ANQGSEA. The CDR3 is CSVEGDLTESSYNEQFF. DNA of the CDR3: TGCAGCGTTGAAGGCGATCTGACAGAAAGCTCCTACAATGAGCAGTTCTTC.

Only one count was recorded for this clone. CDR3 coding DNA: TGTGCCAGCAGTTACGGAGGTTCTGGGGCCAACGTCCTGACTTTC. It encodes CASSYGGSGANVLTF. The chain employs TRBV6-5 and TRBJ2-6, with D possibly matching TRBD2 (5 bases). The CDR3 has 15 residues. Germline-derived CDR1 and CDR2 are MNHEY and SVGAGI. V lost 2 bases and J lost 1, with 6 bases in between.

The gene calls are TRBV18 and TRBJ2-2; TRBD1 agrees at 7 bases. The CDR3 loop spans 14 amino acids. The V and J ends lost 10 bases and 4 bases, in that order; junction bases with no gene match: 9. CDR1 KGHSH and CDR2 LQKENI come from the germline V gene. As DNA, the CDR3 is TGTGCCACCAGTGCTGGACAGGCCACCGGGGAGCTGTTTTTT. Protein product: CATSAGQATGELFF. Using reference TRBV18 and TRBJ2-2 for the parts outside the CDR3, the full variable domain is NAGVMQNPRHLVRRRGQEARLRCSPMKGHSHVYWYRQLPEEGLKFMVYLQKENIIDESGMPKERFSAEFPKEGPSILRIQQVVRGDSAAYFCATSAGQATGELFFGEGSRLTVL.

This chain connects TRBV5-6 to TRBJ2-2, with TRBD1 matching over 10 bases. CDR1 is SGHDT, CDR2 YYEEEE, per germline. The CDR3 has 14 residues. After removal of 3 bases from V and 9 bases from J, the junction contained 5 bases not matched to a gene. This chain's CDR3 is CASSSGQGHRELFF. The CDR3 bases are TGTGCCAGCAGCTCGGGACAGGGGCACCGGGAGCTGTTTTTT.

V is TRBV21-1 and J is TRBJ2-3; whether TRBD1, the table's D call, matches the DNA was not checked. TRBV21-1 is classified as a pseudogene. This CDR3 comprises 17 residues. Written as DNA, the CDR3 is TGTGCCAGCAGCAAAAGGGTGACAGGGGCGCAGACCTATACGCAGTATTTT. This codes for CASSKRVTGAQTYTQYF.

This clone was seen a few times. The CDR3 here is CASSDTGGGQPQHF. As DNA, the CDR3 is TGTGCCAGCAGCGATACAGGGGGTGGTCAGCCCCAGCATTTT. The rearrangement links TRBV28 to TRBJ1-5; TRBD1 agrees at 8 bases. CDR1 and CDR2 (germline): MDHEN, SYDVKM. J was trimmed by 6 bases and V by 6 bases; bases with no gene match: 7. This CDR3 region has 14 residues.

This clone was seen only a few times. The V and J genes are TRBV6-4 and TRBJ2-5, with D unresolved. The V gene lost 4 bases and the J gene lost 3 bases, with 12 bases spanning the gap. Germline V gives CDR1 MRHNA, CDR2 SNTAGT. The CDR3 has 14 residues. CDR3 coding DNA: TGTGCCAGCAGTGTCGGCGGATCAAAAGAGACCCAGTACTTC. As protein: CASSVGGSKETQYF.

The chain couples TRBV4-1 to TRBJ1-5, with D maybe TRBD1 (6 bases). The ends were cut back, 3 bases at V and 7 bases at J, with 19 bases in the middle. Germline V gene lookup returns CDR1 MGHRA and CDR2 YSYEKL. The CDR3 totals 16 residues. CDR3 region: CASSQIYGGAGQPQHF. DNA of the CDR3: TGCGCCAGCAGCCAGATTTATGGGGGGGCAGGACAGCCCCAGCATTTT.

This chain connects TRBV30 to TRBJ2-5; D is possibly TRBD2 (7 bases). This CDR3 has 15 amino acids. V shed 0 bases and J shed 8 bases, with 19 bases lying between them. Per the germline V gene, CDR1 is GTSNPN and CDR2 is SVGIG (reference sequence). The DNA for the CDR3 is TGTGCCTGGAGTGTACTTGGGGGCGCGGGGGTAACCCAGTACTTC. Encoded protein: CAWSVLGGAGVTQYF.

The V and J genes are TRBV19 and TRBJ1-1, with D perhaps matching TRBD1 (6 bases). Per germline, CDR1 LNHDA and CDR2 SQIVND (reference sequence). Trimming pared 3 bases from V and 1 base from J, leaving 12 bases between. This CDR3 has 15 amino acids. CDR3 in amino acids: CASSIRGGRNTEAFF. The CDR3 region has the DNA TGTGCCAGTAGTATTAGGGGGGGCAGGAACACTGAAGCTTTCTTT.

The chain carries TRBV2 and TRBJ2-7; D may be TRBD2 (5 bases). The germline CDR1 and CDR2 sequences are SNHLY and FYNNEI. Trimming stripped 7 bases from V and 1 base from J, with 11 bases between. This CDR3 spans 13 amino acids. CDR3 sequence: CASIRDNSYEQYF. CDR3 in DNA: TGTGCCAGCATCCGGGATAATTCCTACGAGCAGTACTTC.

V gene TRBV2 combines with J gene TRBJ1-1; weak D call: TRBD1 (6 bases). From germline, CDR1 is SNHLY and CDR2 FYNNEI. Trimming took off 10 bases at V and 1 base at J, with 16 bases between the two ends. This CDR3 is built from 14 residues. The CDR3: CATGWGTPNTEAFF. The DNA of the CDR3 is TGTGCCACCGGGTGGGGGACACCGAACACTGAAGCTTTCTTT. The complete variable domain, with remaining parts taken from reference TRBV2 and TRBJ1-1, reads EPEVTQTPSHQVTQMGQEVILRCVPISNHLYFYWYRQILGQKVEFLVSFYNNEISEKSEIFDDQFSVERPDGSNFTLKIRSTKLEDSAMYFCATGWGTPNTEAFFGQGTRLTVV.

This chain links TRBV29-1 with TRBJ2-5; TRBD2 might be the D (6 bases). The ends were cut back, 0 bases at V and 3 bases at J, with 20 bases in the middle. CDR3 length equals 17 residues. The V gene's germline CDR1 is SQVTM and CDR2 ANQGSEA. The CDR3 coding sequence is TGCAGCGTTGAAGATTTCACCTCTTATAGCGGAAAAGAGACCCAGTACTTC. It specifies CSVEDFTSYSGKETQYF.

This sequence joins TRBV28 and TRBJ2-7; 7 bases fit TRBD1. The junction had 5 bases not matched to a gene; V was cut back by 2 bases and J by 1 base. The germline V gene has CDR1 MDHEN and CDR2 SYDVKM. The CDR3 covers 15 residues. The CDR3 sequence: CASSLSGQVSYEQYF. As DNA, the CDR3 is TGTGCCAGCAGTTTAAGCGGACAGGTATCCTACGAGCAGTACTTC.

Here the CDR3 reads CASRRKTGGFGDTQYF. The CDR3 coding sequence is TGTGCCAGTAGAAGAAAGACAGGGGGCTTTGGAGATACGCAGTATTTT. The chain links TRBV19 to TRBJ2-3, with 10 bases aligning to TRBD1. CDR1 and CDR2 from the germline V gene are LNHDA and SQIVND (reference sequence). The CDR3 runs 16 residues. V dropped 6 bases and J dropped 5; count of bases not matched to a gene: 11.

Comments on this clone: Relative to the germline gene, one junction end is altered; a read error may explain this. The chain recombines TRBV6-1 with TRBJ1-2, with unresolved D. CDR3 length equals 16 residues. Germline CDR1 reads MNHNS; CDR2 reads SASEGT. In nucleotides, the CDR3 is TGTGCCAGCAGTGCCGACCAGACACGGGTGGACTATGGCTACGCCTTC. Translating gives CASSADQTRVDYGYAF.

Only a few counts were recorded for this clone. CDR3 residues: CSVTTSGIRADTQYF. CDR3 sequence (DNA): TGCAGCGTTACGACTAGCGGGATAAGAGCAGATACGCAGTATTTT. The V and J genes are TRBV29-1 and TRBJ2-3; 11 bases are a match to TRBD2. The CDR3 contains 15 residues. J lost 4 bases, V lost 5 bases, and 8 bases had no gene match. CDR1 and CDR2 (germline): SQVTM, ANQGSEA.